This is a list of T cell receptor beta chains from one sample in a study of monozygotic twins with inflammatory bowel disease. TCRdb reanalyzed the 5' RACE reads, giving one entry per CDR3 protein sequence and no DNA. In all, the sample yields 310,000 or so distinct CDR3 sequences. What was sequenced was blood. These receptors were collected from a human donor with ulcerative colitis or Crohn's disease, or a healthy co-twin of an affected twin (not recorded which). Both conserved end residues are part of each CDR3.

v_call: TRBV3-1
j_call: TRBJ1-1
cdr3_aa: CASSQDLRGQGADEAFF

v_call: TRBV5-1
j_call: TRBJ1-1
cdr3_aa: CASGGARSTEAFF

v_call: TRBV5-1
j_call: TRBJ2-1
cdr3_aa: CASSLEGEWYNEQFF

v_call: TRBV18
j_call: TRBJ1-1
cdr3_aa: CASSPSRENTEAFF

v_call: TRBV4-1
j_call: TRBJ2-3
cdr3_aa: CASSQDSHTQYF

v_call: TRBV2
j_call: TRBJ2-5
cdr3_aa: CASSEWVNRQETQYF

v_call: TRBV5-1
j_call: TRBJ1-2
cdr3_aa: CASSWGSGGADGYTF

v_call: TRBV10-3
j_call: TRBJ2-1
cdr3_aa: CAISESTPAKRGNEQFF

v_call: TRBV5-1
j_call: TRBJ2-1
cdr3_aa: CASSPSEPSYNEQFF

v_call: TRBV12-3/TRBV12-4
j_call: TRBJ1-1
cdr3_aa: CASSFRQGRTEAFF

v_call: TRBV28
j_call: TRBJ2-2
cdr3_aa: CASYSNTGELFF

v_call: TRBV6-5
j_call: TRBJ2-7
cdr3_aa: CASSAEGPYEQYF

v_call: TRBV20-1
j_call: TRBJ1-1
cdr3_aa: CSASKGSGTEAFF

v_call: TRBV6-5
j_call: TRBJ1-2
cdr3_aa: CASSYEGGGYGYTF

v_call: TRBV20-1
j_call: TRBJ1-1
cdr3_aa: CSAEKQGTEAFF

v_call: TRBV5-1
j_call: TRBJ2-1
cdr3_aa: CASSLDGPYNEQFF

v_call: TRBV6-4
j_call: TRBJ1-1
cdr3_aa: CASSAKPNTEAFF

v_call: TRBV7-2
j_call: TRBJ2-5
cdr3_aa: CASSLVADQETQYF

v_call: TRBV4-1
j_call: TRBJ2-2
cdr3_aa: CASKPPQGANTGELFF

v_call: TRBV28
j_call: TRBJ1-5
cdr3_aa: CVSSFKVGQSQHF

v_call: TRBV4-1
j_call: TRBJ2-3
cdr3_aa: CASSLISGDTDTQYF

v_call: TRBV6-1
j_call: TRBJ1-5
cdr3_aa: CASSEQGRRQPQHF